One sample yielded the 18 T cell receptor beta chains listed below, sequenced in a study of blood T cell repertoires in COVID-19. Some clones are missing from TCRdb's copy, which holds only in-frame ones; the method was immunoSEQ multiplex PCR. The sample consists of roughly 170,000 clones, about nine tenths of them appearing once. Specimen: peripheral blood. The receptor source for this set is a man aged 65 to 85 with active or convalescent COVID-19.

The CDR3 here is CASSTRQIQETQYF. CDR3 bases: TGTGCCAGCAGCACAAGACAGATACAAGAGACCCAGTACTTC. The rearrangement links TRBV5-5 to TRBJ2-5, with a tentative D call TRBD1 (5 bases). The CDR3 has 14 residues. Trimming removed 4 bases from V and 2 bases from J, with 12 bases in between. Germline V gene data show CDR1 as SGHKS and CDR2 as YYEKEE (reference sequence).

This rearrangement joins TRBV12-3 or TRBV12-4 to TRBJ1-2, with unresolved D. This CDR3 is built from 13 residues. Trimming took 3 bases from V and 2 from J, leaving 7 bases between them. The CDR3 loop reads CASSFRENYGYTF. CDR3 DNA sequence: TGTGCCAGCAGTTTTCGAGAGAACTATGGCTACACCTTC.

The CDR3 DNA is TGTGCCAGCAGTTTACGGTATCAGCCCCAGCATTTT. Translation: CASSLRYQPQHF. The V call is TRBV12-3 or TRBV12-4, the J call TRBJ1-5; D unresolved. The V and J ends lost 2 bases and 5 bases respectively, with 4 bases between them. The CDR3 covers 12 residues.

The chain combines TRBV6-4 with TRBJ2-2; TRBD1 aligns across 8 bases. Per germline, CDR1 MRHNA and CDR2 SNTAGT. Trimming took 0 bases from V and 5 from J; bases not matched to a gene: 2. The CDR3 is made up of 15 amino acids. The CDR3 DNA sequence: TGTGCCAGCAGTGACTCGAGACAGGGGACCGGGGAGCTGTTTTTT. Translating it yields CASSDSRQGTGELFF.

The rearrangement uses TRBV6-5 and TRBJ1-5, with D possibly being TRBD1 (5 bases). This CDR3 contains 15 residues. Trimming shortened V by 3 bases and J by 1 base, and 10 bases separated the two germline ends. Germline lookup yields CDR1 MNHEY and CDR2 SVGAGI. CDR3 sequence (DNA): TGTGCCAGCAGTTATTCGGAGGGGAGCAATCAGCCCCAGCATTTT. As protein: CASSYSEGSNQPQHF.

In DNA form, the CDR3 reads TGTGCCAGCAGCGAAGTCGGGGGGAGAAACACCATATATTTT. Translated: CASSEVGGRNTIYF. The chain recombines TRBV9 with TRBJ1-3, with D possibly matching TRBD1 (5 bases). CDR1 is SGDLS, CDR2 YYNGEE, per germline. The CDR3 runs to 14 residues. Trimming shortened V by 3 bases and J by 5 bases, and 12 bases separated the two germline ends.

The chain recombines TRBV7-9 with TRBJ2-7; perhaps TRBD1 as D (6 bases). This CDR3 has 13 amino acids. CDR1 is SEHNR and CDR2 is FQNEAQ in the germline V gene (reference sequence). V lost 7 bases to trimming and J lost 5 bases, with 15 bases between them. This CDR3 is CASTKDRFDEQYF. CDR3 in DNA: TGTGCCAGCACCAAAGACAGGTTTGACGAGCAGTACTTC.

The J gene is TRBJ1-1, the V gene TRBV18; D unresolved. V was cut by 3 bases and J by 1 base, with 12 bases left in between. The CDR3 is 15 amino acids. Per germline, CDR1 KGHSH and CDR2 LQKENI. Here the CDR3 DNA reads TGTGCCAGCTCACCGGAGGCGCTAGGGAACACTGAAGCTTTCTTT. It yields the protein CASSPEALGNTEAFF.

The gene calls are TRBV7-8 and TRBJ1-4; perhaps TRBD1 as D (5 bases). The CDR3 runs to 15 residues. V dropped 6 bases and J dropped 2 bases, with 13 bases sitting between them. Germline V lookup: CDR1 SGHVS, CDR2 FQNEAQ. CDR3: CASRPGGGTNEKLFF. The CDR3 DNA is TGTGCCAGCAGACCCGGGGGGGGTACTAATGAAAAACTGTTTTTT.

This clone has just one count. V gene TRBV9 combines with J gene TRBJ2-5; a possible D gene is TRBD1 (6 bases). Trimming shortened V by 5 bases and J by 0 bases, and 17 bases separated the two germline ends. The germline V gene has CDR1 SGDLS and CDR2 YYNGEE. The CDR3 runs to 16 residues. The CDR3 region has the DNA TGTGCCAGCAGTGAAAGAAACACAGGGTACCAAGAGACCCAGTACTTC. It yields the protein CASSERNTGYQETQYF.

The rearrangement uses TRBV18 and TRBJ2-5; a possible D gene is TRBD1 (6 bases). The germline V gene encodes CDR1 KGHSH and CDR2 LQKENI. V was cut by 3 bases and J by 4 bases, with 21 bases left in between. This CDR3 is 17 amino acids long. CDR3 loop: CASSPTTVGAGGETQYF. CDR3 sequence (DNA): TGTGCCAGCTCACCTACTACAGTGGGGGCCGGAGGAGAGACCCAGTACTTC.

CDR3 sequence (DNA): TGTGCCAGCAGGGGGACCGGGACTTCGGGCTACACCTTC. Its protein is CASRGTGTSGYTF. The chain combines TRBV12-3 or TRBV12-4 with TRBJ1-2, with a possible D match to TRBD1 (5 bases). The CDR3 runs 13 residues. The V end lost 6 bases, the J end lost 8 bases, and 16 bases lay between the germline ends.

This chain uses TRBV25-1 with TRBJ2-3; 7 nucleotides line up with TRBD2. This CDR3 is 14 amino acids long. J was trimmed by 4 bases and V by 2 bases; bases with no gene match: 3. The germline V gene encodes CDR1 MGHDK and CDR2 SYGVNS. Here the CDR3 reads CASSEREEADTQYF. CDR3 nucleotides: TGTGCCAGCAGTGAACGGGAGGAGGCAGATACGCAGTATTTT.

J is TRBJ2-1 and V is TRBV7-2; a possible D gene is TRBD2 (5 bases). CDR3 length: 13 residues. Per the germline V gene, CDR1 is SGHTA and CDR2 is FQGNSA. V lost 3 bases, J lost 10 bases, and 13 bases lay in between. CDR3 nucleotide sequence: TGTGCCAGCAGCTTGGGCGGGCCGGTCGAGCAGTTCTTC. The encoded protein is CASSLGGPVEQFF.

The CDR3 loop is CASSTTGTGNEKLFF. Written as DNA, the CDR3 is TGTGCCAGCAGCACCACCGGAACAGGGAATGAAAAACTGTTTTTT. The genes are TRBV6-2 or TRBV6-3 and TRBJ1-4; D perhaps matches TRBD1 (6 bases). The CDR3 consists of 15 residues. Trimming shortened V by 6 bases and J by 5 bases, and 16 bases separated the two germline ends. Germline CDR1 reads MNHEY; CDR2 reads SVGEGT.

CDR3 DNA sequence: TGTGCCAGCAGCTTTAATGCGGGCGATCAGCCCCAGCATTTT. It is translated as CASSFNAGDQPQHF. J is TRBJ1-5 and V is TRBV7-2; D gene unclear. Germline V gene lookup returns CDR1 SGHTA and CDR2 FQGNSA. V was shortened by 3 bases and J by 5 bases, with 11 bases between the two germline ends. The CDR3 totals 14 residues.

The chain couples TRBV7-2 to TRBJ2-3, with a possible D match to TRBD1 (5 bases). CDR3 length: 12 amino acids. Germline-derived CDR1 and CDR2 are SGHTA and FQGNSA. V was trimmed by 1 base and J by 9 bases, leaving 8 bases between them. For the CDR3, the DNA is TGTGCCAGCAGCTTAGAAGGGGCCACGCAGTATTTT. Translated, it gives CASSLEGATQYF.

This rearrangement joins TRBV11-3 to TRBJ2-1; TRBD2 is a possible D gene (5 bases). V lost 6 bases and J lost 0, with 12 bases in between. The germline CDR1 and CDR2 sequences are SGHNT and YENEEA. This CDR3 region has 15 residues. The CDR3 coding sequence is TGTGCCAGCAGTTCCGAGGGAAGCTCCTACAATGAGCAGTTCTTC. Amino acid sequence: CASSSEGSSYNEQFF. The variable domain in full, with the rest retrieved from reference TRBV11-3 and TRBJ2-1, is EAGVVQSPRYKIIEKKQPVAFWCNPISGHNTLYWYLQNLGQGPELLIRYENEEAVDDSQLPKDRFSAERLKGVDSTLKIQPAELGDSAVYLCASSSEGSSYNEQFFGPGTRLTVL.